This T cell receptor (beta chain) is from a study of T cells in Graves' hyperthyroidism and ophthalmopathy. Overall study context: Sampling of peripheral blood happened at initial diagnosis, prior to any treatment.

This clonotype was recorded at least ten times. Its antigen is not known. TCR beta CDR3 region amplification was performed from RNA transcripts. HTBI primers were used for first-round RT-PCR of the TCR CDR3. MiXCR was run by TCRdb on the multiplex PCR reads, yielding one entry per CDR3 protein. The table shows more than 500,000 distinct CDR3 sequences, with roughly 14% occurring only once. Overall study findings and caveats: Ophthalmopathy prediction by the model preceded onset by a median about 6.3 months.

Deletions cut 0 bases from V and 4 bases from J, with 4 bases between. In germline, CDR1 is MNHEY, CDR2 SVGAGI. This CDR3 has 13 amino acids. The sequenced sample was blood. The receptor was isolated from a woman aged 40-49 years with Graves' ophthalmopathy. V is TRBV6-5 and J is TRBJ1-5; D unclear. The CDR3 DNA reads as TGTGCCAGCAGTTACTCCCAAAATCAGCCCCAGCATTTT. The encoded protein is CASSYSQNQPQHF.